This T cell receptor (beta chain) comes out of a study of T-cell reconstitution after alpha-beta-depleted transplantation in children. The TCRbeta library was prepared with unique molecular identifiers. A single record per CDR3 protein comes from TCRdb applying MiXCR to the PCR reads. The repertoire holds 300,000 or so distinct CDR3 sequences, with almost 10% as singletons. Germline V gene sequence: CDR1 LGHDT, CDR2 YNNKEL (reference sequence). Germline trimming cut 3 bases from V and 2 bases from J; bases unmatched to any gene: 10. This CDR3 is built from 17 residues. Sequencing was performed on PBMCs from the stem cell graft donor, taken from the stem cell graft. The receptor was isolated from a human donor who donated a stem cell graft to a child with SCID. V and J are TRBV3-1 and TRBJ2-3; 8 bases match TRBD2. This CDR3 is CASSHASGGLSTDTQYF. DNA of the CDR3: TGTGCCAGCAGCCATGCGAGCGGGGGACTTTCCACAGATACGCAGTATTTT.